The 30 T cell receptor beta chains listed next were all sequenced from one sample in a study of blood T cell repertoires in COVID-19. Using immunoSEQ multiplex PCR, the repertoire was profiled, and TCRdb retains in-frame clones only, with some absent. Here the sample spans 100,000 or so clones, 70% to 90% being singletons. The sequencing sample was made of PBMCs or T cells enriched from blood (not recorded which). The receptors originated from a woman aged 45-60 years who had recovered from COVID-19.

The rearrangement uses TRBV6-2 or TRBV6-3 and TRBJ1-2; maybe TRBD1 (6 bases). Germline V gene data show CDR1 as MNHEY and CDR2 as SVGEGT. This CDR3 is built from 16 residues. Trimming left V 3 bases short and J 0 bases short, with 14 bases between. CDR3: CASSYTHRATNYGYTF. The CDR3 nucleotides are TGTGCCAGCAGTTATACACACAGGGCGACTAACTATGGCTACACCTTC.

The chain links TRBV10-3 to TRBJ2-1; 10 bases align to TRBD2. This CDR3 has 16 residues. The germline V gene has CDR1 ENHRY and CDR2 SYGVKD. V shed 2 bases, J shed 5 bases, and the junction held 6 bases outside the gene matches. DNA for the CDR3: TGTGCCATCAGTGAGCCCGGGACTAGCGTAGACAATGAGCAGTTCTTC. This encodes CAISEPGTSVDNEQFF.

The J gene is TRBJ2-3, the V gene TRBV29-1; tentative D call: TRBD2 (5 bases). In germline, CDR1 is SQVTM, CDR2 ANQGSEA. Trimming cost V 8 bases and J 5 bases, with 11 bases left between them. CDR3 length: 11 amino acids. CDR3: CSLSVGDTQYF. The CDR3 coding sequence is TGCAGCCTTAGCGTGGGAGATACGCAGTATTTT.

This chain links TRBV10-2 with TRBJ1-6, with 7 bases lining up with TRBD1. The V segment lost 7 bases and the J segment 3 bases; nucleotides outside the gene matches: 6. The CDR3 has 15 amino acids. Germline CDR1 WSHSY, CDR2 SAAADI. The CDR3 reads CASKPGQLYNSPLHF. The CDR3 DNA reads TGCGCCAGCAAGCCGGGACAGCTCTATAATTCACCCCTCCACTTT.

This chain connects TRBV11-2 to TRBJ2-1; weak D call: TRBD1 (5 bases). The CDR3 has 15 residues. V dropped 2 bases and J dropped 7 bases, with 15 bases sitting between them. Germline lookup yields CDR1 SGHAT and CDR2 FQNNGV. The CDR3 nucleotides are TGTGCCAGCAGCTTACGGCAGGGATATGGTAATGAGCAGTTCTTC. It encodes CASSLRQGYGNEQFF.

This chain joins TRBV28 and TRBJ2-3; 10 nucleotides agree with TRBD2. V lost 5 bases and J lost 3; bases outside the gene matches: 8. Germline V CDR1 and CDR2: MDHEN, SYDVKM. The CDR3 has 16 amino acids. CDR3 DNA: TGTGCCAGCAGTCCTACACTAGCGGGGAGGACAGATACGCAGTATTTT. It specifies CASSPTLAGRTDTQYF.

A single count supports this clone. The chain has TRBV19 and TRBJ1-3, with 9 bases aligning to TRBD1. The CDR3 spans 12 residues. The V gene end was trimmed by 8 bases and the J gene end by 8 bases; junction bases not matched to a gene: 4. Germline lookup yields CDR1 LNHDA and CDR2 SQIVND (reference sequence). The CDR3 coding sequence is TGTGCCAGTGCTGACAGGGGGGACACCATATATTTT. Encoded protein: CASADRGDTIYF.

The chain combines TRBV13 with TRBJ2-3, with D perhaps matching TRBD2 (6 bases). The CDR3 length is 15 residues. Germline V gives CDR1 PRHDT, CDR2 FYEKMQ (reference sequence). V lost 7 bases, J lost 4 bases, and 18 bases lay in between. The CDR3 bases are TGTGCCAGCAACCCCGGGACTGCCGGGGCAGATACGCAGTATTTT. Translation gives CASNPGTAGADTQYF.

This chain joins TRBV19 and TRBJ1-2; no definite D call. V was shortened by 7 bases and J by 5 bases, with 14 bases between the two germline ends. CDR3 length: 13 amino acids. In germline, CDR1 is LNHDA, CDR2 SQIVND (reference sequence). The CDR3 loop reads CASTPSWAYGYTF. The CDR3 coding sequence is TGTGCCAGTACCCCGTCTTGGGCTTATGGCTACACCTTC.

The J gene is TRBJ2-3, the V gene TRBV29-1; TRBD2 aligns across 8 bases. CDR3 length: 15 residues. From germline, CDR1 is SQVTM and CDR2 ANQGSEA. The V and J ends lost 8 bases and 2 bases, in that order; junction bases with no gene match: 12. CDR3 residues: CSLQIGGRHTDTQYF. The DNA for the CDR3 is TGCAGCCTCCAAATAGGCGGGAGGCACACAGATACGCAGTATTTT.

This clone was found once. V is TRBV4-1 and J is TRBJ2-3; perhaps TRBD2 as D (6 bases). V shed 1 base and J shed 11 bases, with 16 bases lying between them. CDR3 size: 14 residues. Per germline, CDR1 MGHRA and CDR2 YSYEKL. CDR3 nucleotide sequence: TGCGCCAGCAGCCAAGCTTCGAGGATCGGGGGGCAGTATTTT. Translating it yields CASSQASRIGGQYF.

The chain employs TRBV11-2 and TRBJ2-7, with D possibly being TRBD2 (7 bases). Germline values: CDR1 SGHAT, CDR2 FQNNGV. Deletions cut 5 bases from V and 4 bases from J, with 18 bases between. The CDR3 spans 15 residues. CDR3 bases: TGTGCCAGCAGCCGGGGGGCTATAACCTATTACGAGCAGTACTTC. Translated: CASSRGAITYYEQYF. The variable domain in full, with the rest retrieved from reference TRBV11-2 and TRBJ2-7, is EAGVAQSPRYKIIEKRQSVAFWCNPISGHATLYWYQQILGQGPKLLIQFQNNGVVDDSQLPKDRFSAERLKGVDSTLKIQPAKLEDSAVYLCASSRGAITYYEQYFGPGTRLTVT.

The V and J genes are TRBV5-6 and TRBJ1-1; a possible D gene is TRBD1 (5 bases). Trimming pared 4 bases from V and 6 bases from J, leaving 22 bases between. The CDR3 runs to 16 residues. Per the germline V gene, CDR1 is SGHDT and CDR2 is YYEEEE. The chain's CDR3 is CASSPGGSGFEAEAFF. As DNA, the CDR3 is TGTGCCAGCAGCCCCGGGGGGTCCGGGTTCGAGGCTGAAGCTTTCTTT.

The chain carries TRBV28 and TRBJ2-3, with 9 bases identical to TRBD1. The CDR3 is made up of 15 amino acids. CDR1 is MDHEN, CDR2 SYDVKM, per germline. V lost 5 bases and J lost 5; bases outside the gene matches: 8. The CDR3 spells CASSIRDRERDTQYF. CDR3 bases: TGTGCCAGCAGTATCCGGGACAGGGAGCGAGATACGCAGTATTTT.

The gene calls are TRBV30 and TRBJ2-5, with 9 bases lining up with TRBD2. Germline values: CDR1 GTSNPN, CDR2 SVGIG (reference sequence). The V segment lost 1 base and the J segment 5 bases; nucleotides outside the gene matches: 8. This CDR3 spans 15 amino acids. CDR3 loop: CAWSEAGGPVETQYF. CDR3 in DNA: TGTGCCTGGAGTGAGGCGGGAGGGCCTGTTGAGACCCAGTACTTC.

The rearrangement links TRBV10-3 to TRBJ1-1; D unclear. The CDR3 contains 13 residues. Trimming left V 11 bases short and J 1 base short, with 14 bases between. In germline, CDR1 is ENHRY, CDR2 SYGVKD. The CDR3, as DNA: TGTGCCTCACTTCTAACGAAGAACACTGAAGCTTTCTTT. Its translation: CASLLTKNTEAFF.

The genes are TRBV10-3 and TRBJ2-7, with 7 bases that match TRBD1. This CDR3 has 17 amino acids. V lost 3 bases and J lost 4; bases outside the gene matches: 15. The germline V gene has CDR1 ENHRY and CDR2 SYGVKD. CDR3 protein: CAISDPPGGTVFYEQYF. CDR3 DNA: TGTGCCATCAGTGACCCGCCGGGTGGGACAGTCTTTTACGAGCAGTACTTC.

The rearrangement links TRBV28 to TRBJ1-5; TRBD1 agrees at 7 bases. The CDR3 sequence is 14 residues long. CDR1 is MDHEN and CDR2 is SYDVKM in the germline V gene. The V and J ends lost 3 bases and 6 bases, in that order; junction bases with no gene match: 5. CDR3 DNA sequence: TGTGCCAGCAGTTTGTTTTCAGGGGGTCAGCCCCAGCATTTT. Protein product: CASSLFSGGQPQHF.

The chain couples TRBV10-1 to TRBJ2-4; 10 bases align to TRBD2. Losses at the gene ends were 8 bases for V and 0 bases for J; bases not matched to a gene: 1. The CDR3 consists of 14 residues. Per the germline V gene, CDR1 is WNHNN and CDR2 is SYGVQD (reference sequence). Here the CDR3 DNA reads TGCGCCAGCTTAGCGGGGGGAGCCAAAAACATTCAGTACTTC. It is translated as CASLAGGAKNIQYF.

This chain links TRBV7-6 with TRBJ2-1; the D gene is possibly TRBD2 (6 bases). This CDR3 is built from 15 residues. The germline V gene has CDR1 SGHVS and CDR2 FNYEAQ. Trimming left V 3 bases short and J 0 bases short, with 9 bases between. The CDR3 DNA reads TGTGCCAGCAGCTTTGGGGGGACCTCCTACAATGAGCAGTTCTTC. This gives the protein CASSFGGTSYNEQFF.

This clone occurred a few times. The chain recombines TRBV29-1 with TRBJ1-2; D is uncertain. The CDR3 sequence is 13 residues long. Germline V gene sequence: CDR1 SQVTM, CDR2 ANQGSEA. Trimming pared 6 bases from V and 7 bases from J, leaving 18 bases between. This CDR3 is CSVVETLRPGYTF. CDR3 nucleotide sequence: TGCAGCGTCGTAGAGACACTTCGACCTGGCTACACCTTC.

The rearrangement joins TRBV5-1 to TRBJ1-1; possibly TRBD1 for D (5 bases). V dropped 7 bases and J dropped 0 bases, with 19 bases sitting between them. CDR1 is SGHRS, CDR2 YFSETQ, per germline. The CDR3 is made up of 16 amino acids. CDR3 DNA: TGCGCCAGCCGTGCCCAATCGCAGGGTCTGAACACTGAAGCTTTCTTT. Residues: CASRAQSQGLNTEAFF. Supplemented by reference TRBV5-1 and TRBJ1-1, the full variable domain reads KAGVTQTPRYLIKTRGQQVTLSCSPISGHRSVSWYQQTPGQGLQFLFEYFSETQRNKGNFPGRFSGRQFSNSRSEMNVSTLELGDSALYLCASRAQSQGLNTEAFFGQGTRLTVV.

This chain links TRBV19 with TRBJ1-1, with unresolved D. Looked up from germline, CDR1 is LNHDA and CDR2 is SQIVND (reference sequence). The CDR3 is 13 residues long. V was cut by 7 bases and J by 3 bases, with 12 bases left in between. This CDR3 is CASKILGDTEAFF. CDR3 DNA: TGTGCCAGTAAGATTCTGGGAGACACTGAAGCTTTCTTT.

V is TRBV4-1 and J is TRBJ2-5, with 9 bases aligning to TRBD1. The CDR3 sequence is 16 residues long. J gave up 5 bases and V 4 bases, and 11 bases lay outside the gene matches. The germline V gene has CDR1 MGHRA and CDR2 YSYEKL. This CDR3 is CASSRKPGQGGETQYF. Here the CDR3 DNA reads TGCGCCAGCAGCCGGAAACCGGGACAGGGTGGGGAGACCCAGTACTTC.

The rearrangement links TRBV4-1 to TRBJ2-7; TRBD2 aligns across 11 bases. This CDR3 has 14 amino acids. The germline V gene encodes CDR1 MGHRA and CDR2 YSYEKL. Unmatched junction bases numbered 2, after V lost 4 bases and J lost 3 bases. For the CDR3, the DNA is TGCGCCAGCAGCCCCGGACTAGCGGGCTACGAGCAGTACTTC. It yields the protein CASSPGLAGYEQYF.

The chain is built from TRBV7-3 and TRBJ1-1; D is perhaps TRBD1 (5 bases). The CDR3 has 17 amino acids. CDR1 and CDR2 from the germline V gene are SGHTA and FQGTGA. V lost 0 bases, J lost 0 bases, and 14 bases lay in between. The CDR3 loop reads CASSLTGGTPMNTEAFF. The DNA for the CDR3 is TGTGCCAGCAGCTTAACGGGGGGGACTCCCATGAACACTGAAGCTTTCTTT. The full variable domain, its missing parts supplied by reference TRBV7-3 and TRBJ1-1, is GAGVSQTPSNKVTEKGKYVELRCDPISGHTALYWYRQSLGQGPEFLIYFQGTGAADDSGLPNDRFFAVRPEGSVSTLKIQRTERGDSAVYLCASSLTGGTPMNTEAFFGQGTRLTVV.

V gene TRBV12-1 combines with J gene TRBJ1-3. TRBV12-1 is assigned pseudogene status. This CDR3 has 16 residues. The CDR3: CASSSQRGGGRNTIYF. CDR3 DNA: TGTGCCAGCAGCTCCCAACGGGGGGGCGGGAGAAACACCATATATTTT.

V is TRBV19 and J is TRBJ1-3, with D perhaps TRBD1 (6 bases). Germline values: CDR1 LNHDA, CDR2 SQIVND (reference sequence). With 5 bases removed from V and 0 bases from J, the gap between germline ends came to 11 bases. This CDR3 comprises 15 residues. CDR3 nucleotides: TGTGCCAGTAGTGCCGGACAGAGCTCTGGAAACACCATATATTTT. Its translation is CASSAGQSSGNTIYF.

V and J are TRBV10-2 and TRBJ2-7; maybe TRBD1 (6 bases). CDR3 length equals 14 residues. Germline-derived CDR1 and CDR2 are WSHSY and SAAADI. Deletions cut 5 bases from V and 0 bases from J, with 11 bases between. The CDR3 loop is CASSYGQSSYEQYF. The CDR3 nucleotides read TGCGCCAGCAGTTACGGACAGTCCTCCTACGAGCAGTACTTC.

This chain connects TRBV7-3 to TRBJ2-1, with a weak D call TRBD2 (5 bases). CDR1 is SGHTA, CDR2 FQGTGA, per germline. V was cut by 8 bases and J by 8 bases, with 10 bases left in between. There are 11 residues in the CDR3. This CDR3 is CASGVEDEQFF. The CDR3 nucleotides read TGTGCCAGCGGAGTGGAGGATGAGCAGTTCTTC.